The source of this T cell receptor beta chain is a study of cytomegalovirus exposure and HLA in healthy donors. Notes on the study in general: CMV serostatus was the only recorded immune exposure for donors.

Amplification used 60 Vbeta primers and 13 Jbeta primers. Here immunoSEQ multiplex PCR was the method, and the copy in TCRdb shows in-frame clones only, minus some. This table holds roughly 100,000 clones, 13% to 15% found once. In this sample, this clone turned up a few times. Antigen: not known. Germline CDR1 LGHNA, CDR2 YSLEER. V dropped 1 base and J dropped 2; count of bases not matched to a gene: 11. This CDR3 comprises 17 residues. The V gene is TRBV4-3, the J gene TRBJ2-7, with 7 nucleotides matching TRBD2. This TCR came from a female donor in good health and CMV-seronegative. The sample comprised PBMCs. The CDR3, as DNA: TGCGCCAGCAGCCAAGCGATCGTGAGGCTAGCGGCCTACGAGCAGTACTTC. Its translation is CASSQAIVRLAAYEQYF.